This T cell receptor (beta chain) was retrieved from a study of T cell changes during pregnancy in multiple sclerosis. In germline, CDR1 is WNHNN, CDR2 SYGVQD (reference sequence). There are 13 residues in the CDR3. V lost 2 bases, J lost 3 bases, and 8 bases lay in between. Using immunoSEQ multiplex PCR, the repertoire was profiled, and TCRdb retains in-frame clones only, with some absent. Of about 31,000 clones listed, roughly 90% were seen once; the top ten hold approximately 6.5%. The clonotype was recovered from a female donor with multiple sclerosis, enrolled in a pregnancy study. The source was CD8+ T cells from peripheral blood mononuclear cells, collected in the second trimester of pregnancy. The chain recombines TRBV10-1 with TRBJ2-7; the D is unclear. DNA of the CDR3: TGCGCCAGCAGTGAGGTCCCAGACTACGAGCAGTACTTC. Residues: CASSEVPDYEQYF.